This record covers a single T cell receptor beta chain. This entry is derived from a study of blood T cell repertoires in COVID-19. Data came from immunoSEQ multiplex PCR; TCRdb stores just in-frame clones and leaves some out. Of 300,000 to 500,000 clones listed, approximately 88% are singletons. The sample taken for sequencing was PBMCs or T cells enriched from blood (not recorded which). The TCR originated in a woman aged 25 to 39 with acute COVID-19.

CDR3 coding DNA: TGTGCCAGCAGTGGACACCTAGGGGTACAGGGCTCTAACTATGGCTACACCTTC. Its protein product is CASSGHLGVQGSNYGYTF. The genes are TRBV2 and TRBJ1-2, with a weak D call TRBD1 (6 bases). V shed 4 bases and J shed 0 bases, with 21 bases lying between them. CDR1 is SNHLY, CDR2 FYNNEI, per germline. The CDR3 is made up of 18 amino acids.